There are many counts of the clone carrying this TCR beta chain. The sample is drawn from a study of T cells in Graves' hyperthyroidism and ophthalmopathy. Trimming took 5 bases from V and 5 from J, leaving 9 bases between them. This CDR3 region has 13 residues. Per the germline V gene, CDR1 is SGHAT and CDR2 is FQNNGV. RNA transcripts gave rise to amplified TCR beta CDR3 regions. During a first-round RT-PCR of the TCR CDR3, the HTBI primer set was used. Each CDR3 protein is one row after TCRdb ran MiXCR on the multiplex PCR reads. There are a few hundred thousand distinct CDR3 sequences in the sample; roughly 20% occur only once, and about 49% lies in the top ten.

The sequenced material came from blood. V is TRBV11-2 and J is TRBJ2-2, with D possibly being TRBD1 (6 bases). The source is a woman in her 50s with Graves' hyperthyroidism. CDR3 in amino acids: CASSQGQTGELFF. The CDR3 DNA follows: TGTGCCAGCAGCCAAGGACAGACCGGGGAGCTGTTTTTT.